The 5 T cell receptor beta chains given below trace back to one sample, sequenced in a study of vaccination and CD4 T cells after COVID-19. As to treatment: approximately 9-day PBMC culture with coronavirus spike peptide pools or control peptides (ViraFEST assay). Scientists ran DNA taken from cultured CD4+ T cells through the Oncomine TCR Beta short-read assay for sequencing. TCRdb independently ran MiXCR on the PCR reads; one entry per CDR3 protein. Among more than 7,000 distinct CDR3 sequences listed, about three fifths were seen once. For these receptors, no antigen is known. Sequenced material: CD4+ T cells from blood, cultured in vitro. Receptors were obtained from a human donor who had recovered from COVID-19.

The rearrangement joins TRBV19 to TRBJ2-3; the match to TRBD1 covers 9 bases. The trim removed 5 bases at V and 2 bases at J, leaving 5 bases unmatched. Germline assignment: CDR1 LNHDA and CDR2 SQIVND (reference sequence). The CDR3 contains 15 residues. Written as DNA, the CDR3 is TGTGCCAGTAGTTGGACAGGGGACCCCACAGATACGCAGTATTTT. Its protein product is CASSWTGDPTDTQYF.

The chain carries TRBV20-1 and TRBJ1-5, with D possibly being TRBD1 (5 bases). The length of the CDR3 is 15 residues. V dropped 3 bases and J dropped 0 bases, with 12 bases sitting between them. Germline V gene sequence: CDR1 DFQATT, CDR2 SNEGSKA (reference sequence). The CDR3 spells CSASGTSDSNQPQHF. In DNA form, the CDR3 reads TGCAGTGCTAGTGGGACGTCGGATAGCAATCAGCCCCAGCATTTT.

This clonotype was seen once. Germline is not matched at one junction end, which may reflect a read error. V usage is TRBV11-2 and J usage is TRBJ2-7; 7 bases line up with TRBD1. This CDR3 is built from 15 residues. CDR1 and CDR2 from the germline V gene are SGHAT and FQNNGV. CDR3 protein: CASGLVRDRVYEQYF. DNA for the CDR3: TGTGCCAGCGGCTTAGTCCGCGACAGGGTGTACGAGCAGTACTTC.

The chain recombines TRBV5-4 with TRBJ2-5; 8 bases line up with TRBD2. Germline CDR1 reads SGHNT; CDR2 reads YYREEE (reference sequence). With 2 bases clipped from V and 2 bases from J, the junction kept 5 bases outside the gene matches. CDR3 length: 15 amino acids. The CDR3 DNA reads TGTGCCAGCAGCTTAACTAGCGGACCTCAAGAGACCCAGTACTTC. Translating gives CASSLTSGPQETQYF. Looking up the rest from reference TRBV5-4 and TRBJ2-5 gives the full variable domain: ETGVTQSPTHLIKTRGQQVTLRCSSQSGHNTVSWYQQALGQGPQFIFQYYREEENGRGNFPPRFSGLQFPNYSSELNVNALELDDSALYLCASSLTSGPQETQYFGPGTRLLVL.

This chain joins TRBV12-3 or TRBV12-4 and TRBJ2-5; D may be TRBD1 (6 bases). V lost 3 bases and J lost 5, with 16 bases in between. This CDR3 comprises 15 residues. DNA for the CDR3: TGTGCCAGCAGTTTTCGGCAGGGGAGATACGAGACCCAGTACTTC. It yields the protein CASSFRQGRYETQYF.